The 14 T cell receptor beta chains below come from one sample, sequenced in a study of spatial heterogeneity in lung cancer. As for time point: sample taken at primary tumor resection. Unsorted whole RNA of tumor, nontumor lung or frozen PBMC was sequenced. TCRdb independently ran MiXCR on the 5' RACE reads; one entry per CDR3 protein. Seen here are about 50,000 distinct CDR3 sequences, roughly 7.2% observed once, and the top ten hold about 13%. Source: PBMCs, taken at surgery. The receptors here all came from a female donor with early-stage non-small cell lung cancer.

By sample share, this clonotype is medium-sized. The chain uses TRBV4-3 and TRBJ2-2, with 9 bases aligning to TRBD2. The CDR3 covers 15 residues. Germline lookup yields CDR1 LGHNA and CDR2 YSLEER. The V and J ends lost 5 bases and 3 bases, in that order; junction bases with no gene match: 4. The CDR3 reads CASSYIAGDTGELFF. The CDR3 nucleotides read TGCGCCAGCAGCTATATAGCGGGGGACACCGGGGAGCTGTTTTTT.

In this sample, this clonotype turned up many times. J is TRBJ2-1 and V is TRBV4-3; D is unclear. Per germline, CDR1 LGHNA and CDR2 YSLEER. This CDR3 spans 14 amino acids. V was cut by 0 bases and J by 5 bases, with 8 bases left in between. As DNA, the CDR3 is TGCGCCAGCAGCCAAGATCGTCCAGACAATGAGCAGTTCTTC. Protein: CASSQDRPDNEQFF.

The chain employs TRBV20-1 and TRBJ1-5; no clear D gene. In germline, CDR1 is DFQATT, CDR2 SNEGSKA (reference sequence). With 3 bases removed from V and 1 base from J, the gap between germline ends came to 4 bases. The CDR3 runs 12 residues. The DNA of the CDR3 is TGCAGTGCTAGTAAAAGCAATCAGCCCCAGCATTTT. This gives the protein CSASKSNQPQHF.

The genes are TRBV2 and TRBJ2-7; a weak D match, TRBD2 (7 bases). Trimming took 6 bases from V and 0 from J, leaving 15 bases between them. The germline gives CDR1 SNHLY, CDR2 FYNNEI. This CDR3 comprises 15 residues. The CDR3 is CASRGGGTPSYEQYF. CDR3 DNA sequence: TGTGCCAGCAGAGGGGGGGGGACACCCTCCTACGAGCAGTACTTC.

Regarding this clonotype: A much larger clone sits a single nucleotide away, making a read error possible. The chain recombines TRBV29-1 with TRBJ1-3; perhaps TRBD1 as D (6 bases). Trimming cost V 2 bases and J 3 bases, with 8 bases left between them. Per germline, CDR1 SQVTM and CDR2 ANQGSEA. This CDR3 is 13 amino acids long. CDR3 sequence: CSVERGIGNTIYF. Here the CDR3 DNA reads TGCAGCGTTGAAAGGGGGATTGGAAACACCATATATTTT.

This clonotype was seen at least ten times. The chain is built from TRBV3-1 and TRBJ1-1, with D possibly TRBD1 on 5 matching bases. Trimming pared 1 base from V and 1 base from J, leaving 7 bases between. Looked up from germline, CDR1 is LGHDT and CDR2 is YNNKEL (reference sequence). The CDR3 totals 14 residues. CDR3 DNA sequence: TGTGCCAGCAGCCAAGGTCAGGGGAACACTGAAGCTTTCTTT. It translates to CASSQGQGNTEAFF.

This clonotype has a count of ten or more. The chain combines TRBV27 with TRBJ2-3; possibly TRBD2 for D (5 bases). This CDR3 is built from 14 residues. Germline V gives CDR1 MNHEY, CDR2 SMNVEV (reference sequence). Trimming cost V 8 bases and J 4 bases, with 16 bases left between them. CDR3 DNA sequence: TGTGCCAGCGGCCTAGCACTCGGCTCAGATACGCAGTATTTT. This translates into CASGLALGSDTQYF.

This clonotype was found a few times. This chain joins TRBV7-9 and TRBJ1-2; D is unresolved. Germline CDR1 is SEHNR and CDR2 is FQNEAQ (reference sequence). The V and J ends lost 5 bases and 2 bases respectively, with 9 bases between them. The CDR3 is 13 residues long. CDR3 bases: TGTGCCAGCAGCCGAGACGGGAACTATGGCTACACCTTC. Protein sequence: CASSRDGNYGYTF. Supplemented by reference TRBV7-9 and TRBJ1-2, the full variable domain reads DTGVSQNPRHKITKRGQNVTFRCDPISEHNRLYWYRQTLGQGPEFLTYFQNEAQLEKSRLLSDRFSAERPKGSFSTLEIQRTEQGDSAMYLCASSRDGNYGYTFGSGTRLTVV.

This clonotype was picked up many times. The rearrangement links TRBV5-4 to TRBJ2-1, with no clear D. Germline loops: CDR1 SGHNT, CDR2 YYREEE (reference sequence). Trimming removed 4 bases at V and 9 bases at J, with 14 bases between. This CDR3 is 13 amino acids long. Written as DNA, the CDR3 is TGTGCCAGCAGCCCGAACCACCTCGGTGAGCAGTTCTTC. Translated, it gives CASSPNHLGEQFF.

This clonotype was observed at least ten times. The chain combines TRBV7-9 with TRBJ2-3; D is unresolved. Trimming took off 3 bases at V and 0 bases at J, with 13 bases between the two ends. Germline-derived CDR1 and CDR2 are SEHNR and FQNEAQ (reference sequence). The CDR3 covers 16 residues. CDR3 nucleotide sequence: TGTGCCAGCAGCTTGTGGGGAAGCGCTAGCACAGATACGCAGTATTTT. Encoded protein: CASSLWGSASTDTQYF.

The gene calls are TRBV20-1 and TRBJ2-3; D gene ambiguous. V was cut by 1 base and J by 0 bases, with 11 bases left in between. This CDR3 is built from 15 residues. From germline, CDR1 is DFQATT and CDR2 SNEGSKA (reference sequence). CDR3 bases: TGCAGTGCTAGAGTCTGGCGATCTAGCACAGATACGCAGTATTTT. Protein: CSARVWRSSTDTQYF.

This clonotype was counted ten times or more. The gene calls are TRBV10-3 and TRBJ2-3, with D perhaps matching TRBD1 (5 bases). The ends were cut back, 10 bases at V and 5 bases at J, with 19 bases in the middle. The V gene's germline CDR1 is ENHRY and CDR2 SYGVKD. This CDR3 spans 14 amino acids. The DNA of the CDR3 is TGTGCCACAGGGCCCGATTTAGGTGGAGATACGCAGTATTTT. Translation gives CATGPDLGGDTQYF.

This clonotype has ten or more counts. This sequence joins TRBV20-1 and TRBJ1-1; 11 bases align to TRBD1. From germline, CDR1 is DFQATT and CDR2 SNEGSKA (reference sequence). Trimming took 4 bases from V and 3 from J; bases not matched to a gene: 7. The CDR3 runs to 15 residues. As DNA, the CDR3 is TGCAGTGCTAACCCCCTGGACAGGGGGCACACTGAAGCTTTCTTT. Translating gives CSANPLDRGHTEAFF.

This clonotype was observed a few times. The chain links TRBV20-1 to TRBJ1-5; D might be TRBD1 (5 bases). CDR1 is DFQATT, CDR2 SNEGSKA, per germline (reference sequence). CDR3 length equals 16 residues. V gave up 6 bases and J gave up 0 bases, with 18 bases separating them. In DNA, the CDR3 is TGCAGTGCGCACCGGGGCGCGGGGGATAGCAATCAGCCCCAGCATTTT. It specifies CSAHRGAGDSNQPQHF.